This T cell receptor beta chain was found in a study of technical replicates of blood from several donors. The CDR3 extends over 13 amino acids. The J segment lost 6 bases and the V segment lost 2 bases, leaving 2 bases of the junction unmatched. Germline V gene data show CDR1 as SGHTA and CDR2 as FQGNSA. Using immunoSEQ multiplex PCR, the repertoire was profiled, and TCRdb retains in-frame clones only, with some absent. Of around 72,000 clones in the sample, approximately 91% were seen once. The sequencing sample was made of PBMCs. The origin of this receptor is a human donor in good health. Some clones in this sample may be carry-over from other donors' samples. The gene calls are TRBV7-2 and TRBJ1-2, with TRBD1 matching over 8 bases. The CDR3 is CASSLPTGDGYTF. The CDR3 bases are TGTGCCAGCAGCTTACCGACAGGGGATGGCTACACCTTC. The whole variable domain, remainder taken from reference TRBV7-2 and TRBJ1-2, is GAGVSQSPSNKVTEKGKDVELRCDPISGHTALYWYRQSLGQGLEFLIYFQGNSAPDKSGLPSDRFSAERTGGSVSTLTIQRTQQEDSAVYLCASSLPTGDGYTFGSGTRLTVV.